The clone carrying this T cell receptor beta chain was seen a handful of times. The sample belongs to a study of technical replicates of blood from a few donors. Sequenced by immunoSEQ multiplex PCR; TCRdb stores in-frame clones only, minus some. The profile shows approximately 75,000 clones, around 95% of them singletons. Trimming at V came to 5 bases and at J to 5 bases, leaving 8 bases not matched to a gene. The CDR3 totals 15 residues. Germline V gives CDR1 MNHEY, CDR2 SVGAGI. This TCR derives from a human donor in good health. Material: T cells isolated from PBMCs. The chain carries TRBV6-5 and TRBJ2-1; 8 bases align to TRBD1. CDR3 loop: CASSNDRGQDNEQFF. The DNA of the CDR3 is TGTGCCAGCAGTAACGACAGGGGTCAAGACAATGAGCAGTTCTTC.